Following are 20 T cell receptor beta chains from one sample sequenced in a study of T cells after yellow fever vaccination. Using its own MiXCR run on the 5' RACE reads, TCRdb lists one record per CDR3 protein. Of around 320,000 distinct CDR3 sequences detected, around 8.6% appear once; the ten largest clones hold around 3.4%. The specimen was CD4+ T cells sorted from PBMCs, collected 5 days after the yellow fever booster vaccination. The receptors were gathered from a young man who received the YFV17D yellow fever vaccine.

This clonotype was seen a few times. The gene calls are TRBV5-1 and TRBJ2-3, with no clear D. The CDR3 has 14 residues. Per the germline V gene, CDR1 is SGHRS and CDR2 is YFSETQ. Trimming removed 3 bases at V and 6 bases at J, with 14 bases between. CDR3 DNA: TGCGCCAGCAGCTGGACGATCGTAGGGGATACGCAGTATTTT. This encodes CASSWTIVGDTQYF.

This rearrangement joins TRBV6-2 or TRBV6-3 to TRBJ1-1; D might be TRBD1 (6 bases). Germline V gene data show CDR1 as MNHEY and CDR2 as SVGEGT. The CDR3 runs to 15 residues. Trimming cost V 7 bases and J 4 bases, with 19 bases left between them. In DNA form, the CDR3 reads TGTGCCAGCATCAAGGGGTGGGCGGGGGCCACTGAAGCTTTCTTT. Translating it yields CASIKGWAGATEAFF.

This clonotype was seen only a few times. J is TRBJ1-2 and V is TRBV10-3, with 8 bases that match TRBD1. From germline, CDR1 is ENHRY and CDR2 SYGVKD. The CDR3 has 14 amino acids. Unmatched junction bases numbered 7, after V lost 9 bases and J lost 1 base. Here the CDR3 reads CAIPRGQDNYGYTF. The DNA for the CDR3 is TGTGCCATTCCCCGGGGACAGGATAACTATGGCTACACCTTC.

In DNA form, the CDR3 reads TGTGCCAGCAGTCAACAGCGGGGCCGGTACAATGAGCAGTTCTTC. Its protein product is CASSQQRGRYNEQFF. V usage is TRBV7-9 and J usage is TRBJ2-1; 7 bases map to TRBD2. Germline values: CDR1 SEHNR, CDR2 FQNEAQ (reference sequence). V was clipped by 6 bases and J by 4 bases; unmatched bases: 9. The length of the CDR3 is 15 residues.

The chain links TRBV30 to TRBJ1-3; a possible D gene is TRBD1 (5 bases). The CDR3 length is 15 residues. Germline values: CDR1 GTSNPN, CDR2 SVGIG (reference sequence). Trimming took 2 bases from V and 0 from J, leaving 11 bases between them. In DNA form, the CDR3 reads TGTGCCTGGAGTAGGAGGGGAAGCTCTGGAAACACCATATATTTT. It translates to CAWSRRGSSGNTIYF.

This chain links TRBV6-5 with TRBJ2-1; 12 nucleotides line up with TRBD1. Germline trimming cut 0 bases from V and 14 bases from J; bases unmatched to any gene: 11. The germline V gene encodes CDR1 MNHEY and CDR2 SVGAGI. The CDR3 totals 16 residues. This CDR3 is CASSYSVPGGQGAEFF. The CDR3 coding sequence is TGTGCCAGCAGTTACTCTGTCCCCGGGGGACAGGGGGCTGAGTTCTTC.

There are a few counts of this clonotype. As DNA, the CDR3 is TGTGCCAGCAGCCCAAACGGAGCCTACGAGCAGTACTTC. Its protein is CASSPNGAYEQYF. This chain connects TRBV12-3 or TRBV12-4 to TRBJ2-7, with unresolved D. The CDR3 is 13 amino acids. The V end was cut by 6 bases, the J end by 2 bases, with 11 bases between.

The gene calls are TRBV5-4 and TRBJ1-1; no definite D call. Germline assignment: CDR1 SGHNT and CDR2 YYREEE (reference sequence). V lost 3 bases and J lost 0, with 12 bases in between. The length of the CDR3 is 15 residues. CDR3 protein: CASSSQRDLNTEAFF. Written as DNA, the CDR3 is TGTGCCAGCAGCTCACAACGGGATCTGAACACTGAAGCTTTCTTT.

The table lists this clonotype with many counts. The chain uses TRBV15 and TRBJ2-5, with 8 bases fitting TRBD1. The CDR3 runs 14 residues. V trimming: 3 bases; J trimming: 5 bases; junction bases outside the gene matches: 5. The germline CDR1 and CDR2 sequences are LNHNV and YYDKDF (reference sequence). CDR3 amino acids: CATSSQGADETQYF. CDR3 nucleotides: TGTGCCACCAGCAGCCAGGGGGCCGATGAGACCCAGTACTTC.

The J gene is TRBJ2-7, the V gene TRBV29-1; TRBD1 matches at 9 bases. CDR1 and CDR2 (germline): SQVTM, ANQGSEA. V shed 6 bases, J shed 5 bases, and the junction held 8 bases outside the gene matches. There are 13 residues in the CDR3. The CDR3 bases are TGCAGCGTCCGACAGGGGGGCGAGCACGAGCAGTACTTC. Amino acids: CSVRQGGEHEQYF.

V is TRBV7-2 and J is TRBJ2-3; TRBD2 matches at 10 bases. The V and J ends lost 1 base and 11 bases, in that order; junction bases with no gene match: 18. Germline V gene lookup returns CDR1 SGHTA and CDR2 FQGNSA. CDR3 length: 18 residues. CDR3 nucleotides: TGTGCCAGCAGCTTAGACCTCCGGGGACTAGCGATCCAAGGCGGGCAGTATTTT. As protein: CASSLDLRGLAIQGGQYF. Full variable domain (outside the CDR3, taken from reference TRBV7-2 and TRBJ2-3): GAGVSQSPSNKVTEKGKDVELRCDPISGHTALYWYRQSLGQGLEFLIYFQGNSAPDKSGLPSDRFSAERTGGSVSTLTIQRTQQEDSAVYLCASSLDLRGLAIQGGQYFGPGTRLTVL.

This sequence joins TRBV27 and TRBJ2-4; either TRBD1 or TRBD2 may fit D (5 bases each). The CDR3 runs to 14 residues. Trimming cost V 6 bases and J 4 bases, with 13 bases left between them. Germline V gene sequence: CDR1 MNHEY, CDR2 SMNVEV (reference sequence). CDR3 loop: CASSSPGRKNIQYF. DNA of the CDR3: TGTGCCAGCAGCTCGCCGGGACGGAAAAACATTCAGTACTTC.

This clonotype was seen ten or more times. This chain uses TRBV7-2 with TRBJ2-1; no definite D call. The CDR3 loop spans 14 amino acids. The germline V gene has CDR1 SGHTA and CDR2 FQGNSA. V lost 3 bases and J 0 bases, leaving 6 bases between the germline ends. Written as DNA, the CDR3 is TGTGCCAGCAGCTTTATTTACTCCTACAATGAGCAGTTCTTC. Its translation is CASSFIYSYNEQFF. Variable domain in full (rest from reference TRBV7-2 and TRBJ2-1): GAGVSQSPSNKVTEKGKDVELRCDPISGHTALYWYRQSLGQGLEFLIYFQGNSAPDKSGLPSDRFSAERTGGSVSTLTIQRTQQEDSAVYLCASSFIYSYNEQFFGPGTRLTVL.

This clonotype has more than one count but fewer than ten. This chain connects TRBV5-1 to TRBJ2-5; D possibly corresponds to TRBD2 (5 bases). The ends were cut back, 5 bases at V and 4 bases at J, with 12 bases in the middle. This CDR3 has 13 amino acids. Germline V lookup: CDR1 SGHRS, CDR2 YFSETQ. CDR3 coding DNA: TGCGCCAGCAGTTCGCTAGCTGGAGAGACCCAGTACTTC. Amino acids: CASSSLAGETQYF.

This clonotype has more than one count but fewer than ten. The CDR3 nucleotides read TGCAGTGCTAGAGCTTCCCACGGTGAAGCTTTCTTT. Protein product: CSARASHGEAFF. This chain uses TRBV20-1 with TRBJ1-1; D call uncertain. The CDR3 is 12 residues long. The germline V gene encodes CDR1 DFQATT and CDR2 SNEGSKA (reference sequence). V gave up 1 base and J gave up 7 bases, with 10 bases separating them.

CDR3 sequence (DNA): TGCGCCAGCAGCCAGACAGGGGGCGCGGTCACTGAAGCTTTCTTT. This codes for CASSQTGGAVTEAFF. V and J are TRBV5-1 and TRBJ1-1; 10 positions match TRBD1. The germline CDR1 and CDR2 sequences are SGHRS and YFSETQ. V was pared by 4 bases and J by 4 bases, with 7 bases of the junction left unmatched. This CDR3 is 15 amino acids long. Drawing the rest from reference TRBV5-1 and TRBJ1-1, the complete variable domain is KAGVTQTPRYLIKTRGQQVTLSCSPISGHRSVSWYQQTPGQGLQFLFEYFSETQRNKGNFPGRFSGRQFSNSRSEMNVSTLELGDSALYLCASSQTGGAVTEAFFGQGTRLTVV.

The rearrangement links TRBV2 to TRBJ2-7, with 8 bases that match TRBD1. Germline values: CDR1 SNHLY, CDR2 FYNNEI. The CDR3 loop spans 13 amino acids. With V trimmed by 4 bases and J by 3 bases, 2 bases remained unmatched. DNA for the CDR3: TGTGCCAGCAGTGTTGACAGGGGCTACGAGCAGTACGTC. Protein sequence: CASSVDRGYEQYV.

This clonotype came up many times. The V and J genes are TRBV5-1 and TRBJ1-1; D possibly corresponds to TRBD1 (5 bases). V lost 4 bases and J lost 1, with 11 bases in between. The CDR3 extends over 14 amino acids. Germline lookup yields CDR1 SGHRS and CDR2 YFSETQ. CDR3 coding DNA: TGCGCCAGCAGCCTCACTGGACAGAACACTGAAGCTTTCTTT. Translating it yields CASSLTGQNTEAFF.

This clonotype was counted only a few times. The genes are TRBV29-1 and TRBJ1-1; D is perhaps TRBD1 (6 bases). The CDR3 runs 13 residues. Germline loops: CDR1 SQVTM, CDR2 ANQGSEA. The V end was cut by 4 bases, the J end by 0 bases, with 9 bases between. This CDR3 reads CSVGDTMNTEAFF. The DNA of the CDR3 is TGCAGCGTTGGGGACACCATGAACACTGAAGCTTTCTTT.

The table lists this clonotype with a few counts. The chain combines TRBV18 with TRBJ2-7, with a tentative D call TRBD1 (5 bases). The CDR3 runs 15 residues. The germline V gene encodes CDR1 KGHSH and CDR2 LQKENI. V lost 3 bases and J 0 bases, leaving 12 bases between the germline ends. The CDR3 region is CASSPMRDSSYEQYF. CDR3 nucleotide sequence: TGTGCCAGCTCACCGATGAGAGACAGCTCCTACGAGCAGTACTTC.